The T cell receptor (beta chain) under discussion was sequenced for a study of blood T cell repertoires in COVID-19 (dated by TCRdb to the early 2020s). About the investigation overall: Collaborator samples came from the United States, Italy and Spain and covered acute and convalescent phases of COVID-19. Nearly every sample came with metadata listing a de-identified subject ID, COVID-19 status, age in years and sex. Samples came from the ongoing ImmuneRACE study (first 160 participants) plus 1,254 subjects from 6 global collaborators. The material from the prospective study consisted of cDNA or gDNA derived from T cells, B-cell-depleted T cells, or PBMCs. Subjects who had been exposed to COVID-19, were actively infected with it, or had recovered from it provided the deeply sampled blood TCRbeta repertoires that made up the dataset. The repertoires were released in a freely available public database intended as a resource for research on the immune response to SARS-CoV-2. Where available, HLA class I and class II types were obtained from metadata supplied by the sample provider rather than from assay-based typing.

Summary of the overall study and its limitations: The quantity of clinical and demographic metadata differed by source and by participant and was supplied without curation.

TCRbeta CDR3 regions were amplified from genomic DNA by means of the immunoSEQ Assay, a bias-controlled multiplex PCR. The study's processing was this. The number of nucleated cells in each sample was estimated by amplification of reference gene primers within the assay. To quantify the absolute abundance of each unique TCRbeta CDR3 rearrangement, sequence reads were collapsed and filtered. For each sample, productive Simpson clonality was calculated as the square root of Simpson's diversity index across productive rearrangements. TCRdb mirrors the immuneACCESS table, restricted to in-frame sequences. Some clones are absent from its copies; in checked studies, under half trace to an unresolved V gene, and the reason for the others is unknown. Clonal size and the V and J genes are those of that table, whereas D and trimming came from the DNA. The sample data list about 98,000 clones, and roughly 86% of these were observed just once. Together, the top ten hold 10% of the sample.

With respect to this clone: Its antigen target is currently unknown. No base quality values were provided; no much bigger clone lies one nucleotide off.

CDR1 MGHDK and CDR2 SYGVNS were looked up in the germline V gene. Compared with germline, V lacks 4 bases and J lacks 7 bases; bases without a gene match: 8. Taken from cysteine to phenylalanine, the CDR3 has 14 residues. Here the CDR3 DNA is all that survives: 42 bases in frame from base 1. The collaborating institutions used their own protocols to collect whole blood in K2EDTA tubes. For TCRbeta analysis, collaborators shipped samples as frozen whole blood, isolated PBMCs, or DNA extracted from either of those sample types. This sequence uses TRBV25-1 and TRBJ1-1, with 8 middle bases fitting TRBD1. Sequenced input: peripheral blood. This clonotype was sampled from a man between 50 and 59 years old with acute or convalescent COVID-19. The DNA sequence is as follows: TGTGCCAGCAGTGGATCCAGGGGGCTGGGTGAAGCTTTCTTT. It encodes CASSGSRGLGEAFF.